This T cell receptor (beta chain) was sequenced for a study of shared clonotypes between healthy human individuals. Points from the study as a whole: Generation probability values for non-shared clonotypes were lower than those for clonotypes shared by all four donors. The expectation was that sequencing depth would affect clonotype sharing among donors.

A remark on this clone: Its matching antigen is unknown.

Libraries were prepared by immunoSEQ multiplex PCR; TCRdb keeps only in-frame clonotypes and omits some of them. Of around 940,000 clones listed, over 60% are singletons. Free of recent acute infections or vaccinations, the donors were healthy HIV-negative adults. A CD45RA-negative memory subset and a CD45RA+ naive subset were separated from the CD4+ cells. Germline V CDR1 and CDR2: MGHDK, SYGVNS. The V gene lost 6 bases and the J gene lost 7 bases, with 22 bases spanning the gap. CDR3 length equals 16 residues. Material for sequencing was memory CD4+ T cells sorted from blood. The subset denotes: CD45RA-negative fraction. The genes are TRBV25-1 and TRBJ2-1; weak D call: TRBD2 (7 bases). The clonotype originates from a young man in good health. The DNA for the CDR3 is TGTGCCAGCAGCGGCGTTGGGGAGGGGGGGTTTAATGAGCAGTTCTTC. This translates into CASSGVGEGGFNEQFF.